The TCR beta chain under discussion was sequenced for a study of CD8+ T cells in alopecia areata. Sequencing used cDNA as its template, made by extracting RNA and reverse transcribing it. Assay used: immunoSEQ multiplex PCR; TCRdb lists only in-frame clones, some missing. Observed are over 100,000 clones, no singletons, with the top ten taking 15% to 20%. This clone was seen more than once but under ten times. Mouse gene names and germline throughout. Read sequence stops 4 residues before the CDR3 end, and the germline J gene provides the missing end. The CDR3 has 14 residues. V was cut by 6 bases and J by 1 base, with 11 bases left in between. Per germline, CDR1 FNHDT and CDR2 SITEND (reference sequence).

Sequencing was performed on lesional skin. The clonotype was recovered from a C3H/HeJ mouse with alopecia areata. As its MHC haplotype, the strain has H2-k. The J gene is TRBJ2-1, the V gene TRBV19; D possibly corresponds to TRBD1 (5 bases). The covered CDR3 bases are TGTGCCAGCAACAACAGGACCAACTATGCT. This gives the protein CASNNRTNYA. The whole CDR3 sequence reads CASNNRTNYAEQFF.